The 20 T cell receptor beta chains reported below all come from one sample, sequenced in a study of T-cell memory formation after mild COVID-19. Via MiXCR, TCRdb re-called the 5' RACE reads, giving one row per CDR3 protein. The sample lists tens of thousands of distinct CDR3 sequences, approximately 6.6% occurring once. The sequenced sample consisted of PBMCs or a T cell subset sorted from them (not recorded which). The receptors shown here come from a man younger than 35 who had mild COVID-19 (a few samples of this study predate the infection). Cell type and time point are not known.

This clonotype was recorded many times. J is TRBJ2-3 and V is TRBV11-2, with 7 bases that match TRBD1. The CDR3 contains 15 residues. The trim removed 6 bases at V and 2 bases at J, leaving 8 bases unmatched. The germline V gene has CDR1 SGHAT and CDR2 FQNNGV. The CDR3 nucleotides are TGTGCCAGCAGAAAGGGACAGCTGAACACAGATACGCAGTATTTT. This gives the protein CASRKGQLNTDTQYF.

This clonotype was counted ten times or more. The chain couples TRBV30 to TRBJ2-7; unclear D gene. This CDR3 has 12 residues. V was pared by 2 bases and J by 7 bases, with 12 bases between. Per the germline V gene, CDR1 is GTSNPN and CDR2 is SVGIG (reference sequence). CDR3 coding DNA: TGTGCCTGGAGTTGGATTGCAAAGGAGCAGTACTTC. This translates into CAWSWIAKEQYF.

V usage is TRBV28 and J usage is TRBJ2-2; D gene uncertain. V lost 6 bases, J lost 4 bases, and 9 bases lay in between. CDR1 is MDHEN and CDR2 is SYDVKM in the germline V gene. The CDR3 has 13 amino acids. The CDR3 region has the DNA TGTGCCAGCAGGTCCCCAGGCACCGGGGAGCTGTTTTTT. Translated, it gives CASRSPGTGELFF.

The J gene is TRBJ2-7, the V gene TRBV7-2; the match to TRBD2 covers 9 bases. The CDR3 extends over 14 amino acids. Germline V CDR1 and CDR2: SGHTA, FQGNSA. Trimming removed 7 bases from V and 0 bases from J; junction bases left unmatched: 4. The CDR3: CASKRGDSSYEQYF. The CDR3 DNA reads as TGTGCCAGCAAGCGGGGGGACAGCTCCTACGAGCAGTACTTC.

The CDR3 bases are TGTGCCACCAGCAGCGACAGGGTCTCCACCGGGGAGCTGTTTTTT. It specifies CATSSDRVSTGELFF. V gene TRBV15 combines with J gene TRBJ2-2; TRBD1 matches at 7 bases. This CDR3 is built from 15 residues. Trimming at V came to 3 bases and at J to 4 bases, leaving 5 bases not matched to a gene. Per germline, CDR1 LNHNV and CDR2 YYDKDF (reference sequence).

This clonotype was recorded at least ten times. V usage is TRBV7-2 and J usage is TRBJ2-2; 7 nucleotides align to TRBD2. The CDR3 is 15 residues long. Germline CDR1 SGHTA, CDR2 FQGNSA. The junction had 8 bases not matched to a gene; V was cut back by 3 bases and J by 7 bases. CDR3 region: CASSLRAGERGELFF. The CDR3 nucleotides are TGTGCCAGCAGCTTGAGGGCGGGGGAGCGCGGGGAGCTGTTTTTT.

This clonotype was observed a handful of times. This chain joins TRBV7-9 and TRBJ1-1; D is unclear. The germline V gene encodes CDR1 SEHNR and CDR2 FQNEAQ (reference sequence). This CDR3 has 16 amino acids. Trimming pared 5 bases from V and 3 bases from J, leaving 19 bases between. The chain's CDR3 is CASSLRPSGLDTEAFF. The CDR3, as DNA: TGTGCCAGCAGCCTTAGGCCGTCTGGCCTCGACACTGAAGCTTTCTTT.

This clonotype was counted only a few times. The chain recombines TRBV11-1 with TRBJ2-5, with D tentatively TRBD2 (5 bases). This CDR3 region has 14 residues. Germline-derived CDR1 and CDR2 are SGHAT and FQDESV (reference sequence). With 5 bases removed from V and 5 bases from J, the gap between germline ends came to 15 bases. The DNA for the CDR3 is TGTGCCAGCAGCCGCGGGCATACGAGGGAGACCCAGTACTTC. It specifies CASSRGHTRETQYF.

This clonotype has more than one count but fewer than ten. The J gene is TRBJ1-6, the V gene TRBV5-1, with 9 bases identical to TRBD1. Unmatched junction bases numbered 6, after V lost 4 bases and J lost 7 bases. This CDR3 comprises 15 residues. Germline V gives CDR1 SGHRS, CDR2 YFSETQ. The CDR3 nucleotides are TGCGCCAGCAGCCTTTGGACAGGGGCCAATTCACCCCTCCACTTT. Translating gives CASSLWTGANSPLHF.

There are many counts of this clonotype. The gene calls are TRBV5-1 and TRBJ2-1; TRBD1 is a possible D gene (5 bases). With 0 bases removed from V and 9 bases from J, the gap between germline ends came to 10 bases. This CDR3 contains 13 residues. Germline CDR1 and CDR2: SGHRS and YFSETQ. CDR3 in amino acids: CASSLAQGGEQFF. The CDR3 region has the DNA TGCGCCAGCAGCTTGGCCCAGGGCGGTGAGCAGTTCTTC.

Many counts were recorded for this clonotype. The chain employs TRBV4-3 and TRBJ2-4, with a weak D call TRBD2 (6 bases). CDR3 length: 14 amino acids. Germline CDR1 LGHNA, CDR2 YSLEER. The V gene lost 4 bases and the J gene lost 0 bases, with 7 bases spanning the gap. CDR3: CASSPGLAKNIQYF. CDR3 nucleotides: TGCGCCAGCAGCCCGGGACTAGCCAAAAACATTCAGTACTTC.

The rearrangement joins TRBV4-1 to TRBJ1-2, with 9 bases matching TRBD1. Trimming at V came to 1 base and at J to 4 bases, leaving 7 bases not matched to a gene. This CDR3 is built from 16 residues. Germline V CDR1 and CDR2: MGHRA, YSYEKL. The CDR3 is CASSQGTGGAGYGYTF. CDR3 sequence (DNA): TGCGCCAGCAGCCAAGGAACAGGGGGCGCCGGCTATGGCTACACCTTC.

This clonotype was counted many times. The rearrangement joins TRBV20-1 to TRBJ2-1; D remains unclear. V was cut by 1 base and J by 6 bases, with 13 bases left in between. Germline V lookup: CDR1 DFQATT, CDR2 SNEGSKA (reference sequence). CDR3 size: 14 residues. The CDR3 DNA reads TGCAGTGCTAGAGGCGTCGAGTGGAGCAATGAGCAGTTCTTC. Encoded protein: CSARGVEWSNEQFF.

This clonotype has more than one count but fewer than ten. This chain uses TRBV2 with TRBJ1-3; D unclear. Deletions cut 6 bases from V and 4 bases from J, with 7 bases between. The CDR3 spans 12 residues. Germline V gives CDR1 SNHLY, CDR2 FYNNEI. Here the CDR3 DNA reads TGTGCCAGCAGAGGTCTGGGAAACACCATATATTTT. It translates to CASRGLGNTIYF.

The CDR3 DNA reads TGTGCCAGCAGCCAAGGGCAGTACACTGAAGCTTTCTTT. This gives the protein CASSQGQYTEAFF. The chain couples TRBV5-4 to TRBJ1-1; D is unclear. Germline CDR1 is SGHNT and CDR2 is YYREEE (reference sequence). V gave up 4 bases and J gave up 3 bases, with 10 bases separating them. This CDR3 has 13 residues.

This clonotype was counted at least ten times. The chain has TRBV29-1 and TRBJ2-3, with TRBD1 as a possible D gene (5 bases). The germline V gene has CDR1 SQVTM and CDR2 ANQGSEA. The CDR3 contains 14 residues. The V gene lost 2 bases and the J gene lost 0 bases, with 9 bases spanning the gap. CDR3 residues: CSVESGASTDTQYF. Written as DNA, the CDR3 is TGCAGCGTTGAAAGTGGGGCTAGCACAGATACGCAGTATTTT.

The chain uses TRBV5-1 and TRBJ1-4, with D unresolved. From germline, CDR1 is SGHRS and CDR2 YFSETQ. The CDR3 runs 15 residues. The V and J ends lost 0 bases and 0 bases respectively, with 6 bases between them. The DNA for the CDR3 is TGCGCCAGCAGCTTGGTCGGGACAACTAATGAAAAACTGTTTTTT. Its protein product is CASSLVGTTNEKLFF.

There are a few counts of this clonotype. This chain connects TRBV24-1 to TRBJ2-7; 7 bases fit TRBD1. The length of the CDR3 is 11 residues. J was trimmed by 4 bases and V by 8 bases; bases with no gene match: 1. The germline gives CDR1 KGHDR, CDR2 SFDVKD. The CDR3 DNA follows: TGTGCCACCATACAGGGGTACGAGCAGTACTTC. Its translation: CATIQGYEQYF.

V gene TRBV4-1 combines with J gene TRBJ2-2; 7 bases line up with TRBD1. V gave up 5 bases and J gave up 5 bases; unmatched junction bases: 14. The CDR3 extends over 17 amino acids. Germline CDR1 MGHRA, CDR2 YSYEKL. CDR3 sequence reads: CASSFGDQGVKTGELFF. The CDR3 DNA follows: TGCGCCAGCAGCTTCGGGGATCAGGGGGTTAAGACCGGGGAGCTGTTTTTT.

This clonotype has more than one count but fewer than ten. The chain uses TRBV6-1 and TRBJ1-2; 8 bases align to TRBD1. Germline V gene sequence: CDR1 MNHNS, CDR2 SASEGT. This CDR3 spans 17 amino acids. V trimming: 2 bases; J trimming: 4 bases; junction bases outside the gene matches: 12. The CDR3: CASSERPRQGNVYGYTF. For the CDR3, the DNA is TGTGCCAGCAGTGAACGGCCGCGACAGGGGAACGTCTATGGCTACACCTTC.